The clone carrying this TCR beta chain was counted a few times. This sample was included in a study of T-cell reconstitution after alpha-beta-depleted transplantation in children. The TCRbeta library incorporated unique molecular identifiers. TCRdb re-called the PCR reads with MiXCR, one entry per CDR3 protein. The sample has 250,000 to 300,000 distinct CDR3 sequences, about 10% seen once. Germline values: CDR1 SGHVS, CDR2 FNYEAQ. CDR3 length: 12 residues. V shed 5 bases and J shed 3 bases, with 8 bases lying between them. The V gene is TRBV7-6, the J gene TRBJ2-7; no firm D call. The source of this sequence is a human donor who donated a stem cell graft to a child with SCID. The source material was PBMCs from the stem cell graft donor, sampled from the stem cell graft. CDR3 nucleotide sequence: TGTGCCAGCAGCATGTTCGGCTACGAGCAGTACTTC. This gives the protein CASSMFGYEQYF. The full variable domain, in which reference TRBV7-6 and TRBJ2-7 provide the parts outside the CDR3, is GAGVSQSPRYKVTKRGQDVALRCDPISGHVSLYWYRQALGQGPEFLTYFNYEAQQDKSGLPNDRFSAERPEGSISTLTIQRTEQRDSAMYRCASSMFGYEQYFGPGTRLTVT.